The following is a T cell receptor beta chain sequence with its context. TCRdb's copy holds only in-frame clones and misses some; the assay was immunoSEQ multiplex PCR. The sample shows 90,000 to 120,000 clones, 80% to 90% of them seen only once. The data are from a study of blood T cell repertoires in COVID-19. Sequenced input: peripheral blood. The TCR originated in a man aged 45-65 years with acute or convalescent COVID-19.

This CDR3 is CASSIRDGGYTF. The CDR3 DNA follows: TGTGCCAGTAGTATCCGGGATGGTGGCTACACCTTC. The V and J genes are TRBV19 and TRBJ1-2; no reliable D call. There are 12 residues in the CDR3. Germline lookup yields CDR1 LNHDA and CDR2 SQIVND (reference sequence). V lost 3 bases and J lost 7, with 9 bases in between.